The rows below give T cell receptor beta chains drawn from one sample of a study of blood T cell repertoires in COVID-19. Sequenced by immunoSEQ multiplex PCR; TCRdb stores in-frame clones only, minus some. The profile shows 150,000 or so clones, approximately 83% of them singletons. The sample was peripheral blood. Every receptor here comes from a woman in her fifties or sixties with acute or convalescent COVID-19. Both conserved end residues are part of each CDR3. D genes are given only for firm matches. Size is stated for part of the rows, as once, few or many counts, or as a class when the clone is expanded.

TRBJ1-5,TRBV2,NA,NA,TGTGCCAGCAGAGCAGGACAGATACACTGGGAAAATCAGCCCCAGCATTTT,CASRAGQIHWENQPQHF
TRBJ2-5,TRBV18,NA,TRBD1,TGTGCCAGCTCACCGCCTAGGGGACAGGCGCACCAAGAGACCCAGTACTTC,CASSPPRGQAHQETQYF
TRBJ1-1,TRBV7-9,NA,TRBD1,TGTGCCAGCAGTCCCACCCAGGGGGTATTCCCGTTGAACACTGAAGCTTTCTTT,CASSPTQGVFPLNTEAFF
TRBJ2-7,TRBV9,once,NA,TGTGCCAGCAGCGGGCACTACGAGCAGTACTTC,CASSGHYEQYF
TRBJ2-2,TRBV29-1,NA,TRBD1,TGCAGCGTTGGGTCCGGGACAGGGGTCACCGGGGAGCTGTTTTTT,CSVGSGTGVTGELFF
TRBJ2-5,TRBV18,NA,TRBD1,TGTGCCAGCTCACCAAGTCAGGGGGTGGAGACCCAGTACTTC,CASSPSQGVETQYF
TRBJ2-7,TRBV19,NA,TRBD1,TGTGCCAGTAGTATAGGCCAGGGGGCGGTCCAGCAGTACTTC,CASSIGQGAVQQYF
TRBJ1-5,TRBV9,NA,TRBD1,TGTGCCAGCAGCGTATCAGGGACAGTGAGTCAGCCCCAGCATTTT,CASSVSGTVSQPQHF
TRBJ2-3,TRBV5-6,NA,TRBD2,TGTGCCAGCGGGACTAGCGGGAGCATTACAGATACGCAGTATTTT,CASGTSGSITDTQYF
TRBJ2-7,TRBV5-5,NA,NA,TGTGCCAGCAGCTCGGGGCAGGGGCCCTACTACGAGCAGTACTTC,CASSSGQGPYYEQYF
TRBJ2-2,TRBV7-9,NA,TRBD2,TGTGCCAGCAGCACGAAATCGACTAGCGGGACGACCGGGGAGCTGTTTTTT,CASSTKSTSGTTGELFF
TRBJ2-5,TRBV3-1/TRBV3-2,NA,NA,TGTGCCAGCAGGGTGAAGAGGGCCCAGTACTTC,CASRVKRAQYF
TRBJ2-3,TRBV23-1,NA,TRBD2,TGCGCCAGCAGTCAATGCGGACTAGCGGGGATCACAGATACGCAGTATTTT,CASSQCGLAGITDTQYF
TRBJ1-6,TRBV27,NA,TRBD1,TGTGCCAGCAGTTTCGGACAGGGAGTGGATTCACCCCTCCACTTT,CASSFGQGVDSPLHF
TRBJ2-7,TRBV9,NA,TRBD1,TGTGCCAGCAGCCCACGACAGGGGGTTGCCTACGAGCAGTACTTC,CASSPRQGVAYEQYF
TRBJ2-3,TRBV6-5,NA,NA,TGTGCCAGCACTAACGGACTTTTCACAGATACGCAGTATTTT,CASTNGLFTDTQYF
TRBJ2-1,TRBV12-5,NA,NA,TGTGCTAGCCAGACTGGCAATGAGCAGTTCTTC,CASQTGNEQFF
TRBJ2-7,TRBV28,NA,TRBD1,TGTGCCAGCAGTTACCTGGGACAGTACTCCTACGAGCAGTACTTC,CASSYLGQYSYEQYF
TRBJ1-5,TRBV7-9,NA,NA,TGTGCCAGCAGCTTACTGGGAGATCAGCCCCAGCATTTT,CASSLLGDQPQHF
TRBJ1-4,TRBV28,NA,NA,TGTGCCAGCAGACTCGACAGTGTTACGAATGAAAAACTGTTTTTT,CASRLDSVTNEKLFF
TRBJ2-2,TRBV10-3,NA,NA,TGTGCCACCTGGACCGGCGGGGCCACCGGGGAGCTGTTTTTT,CATWTGGATGELFF
TRBJ2-3,TRBV7-3,NA,NA,TGTGCCAGCAGCTTAATCGGGGGAGTGACCACAGATACGCAGTATTTT,CASSLIGGVTTDTQYF
TRBJ2-2,TRBV29-1,NA,TRBD1,TGCAGCGTAACAAGGGGACAGGCGAACACCGGGGAGCTGTTTTTT,CSVTRGQANTGELFF
TRBJ1-2,TRBV24-1,NA,NA,TGTGCCACCAGTGACCGAGCCGGGGGCTATGGCTACACCTTC,CATSDRAGGYGYTF
TRBJ2-7,TRBV4-3,NA,TRBD2,TGCGCCAGCAGCCAAGATCTGGGACTAGACTACGAGCAGTACTTC,CASSQDLGLDYEQYF
TRBJ2-4,TRBV5-8,few,TRBD1,TGTGCCAGCACGGACAGGACACCCCTAGCCAAAAACATTCAGTACTTC,CASTDRTPLAKNIQYF
TRBJ1-2,TRBV28,few,NA,TGTGCCAGCAGTTCCTCCGGGGTACCGGGTGGCTACACCTTC,CASSSSGVPGGYTF
TRBJ1-4,TRBV6-2/TRBV6-3,NA,NA,TGTGCCAGCAGCAAGACACGCTTCAGTGAAAAACTGTTTTTT,CASSKTRFSEKLFF
TRBJ2-1,TRBV7-2,NA,TRBD2,TGTGCCAGCAGCTTAGTGGCTAGCGGGTACAATGAGCAGTTCTTC,CASSLVASGYNEQFF
TRBJ1-1,TRBV5-1,few,NA,TGCGCCAGCAGCTTGGCTTTGGGCAGTGGATTCACTGAAGCTTTCTTT,CASSLALGSGFTEAFF
TRBJ2-1,TRBV21-1,NA,NA,TGTGCCAACGACGGACAGGGCGGGGCGGGTGCTACCTACAATGAGCAGTTCTTC,CANDGQGGAGATYNEQFF
TRBJ2-7,TRBV28,NA,TRBD2,TGTGCCAGCAGTTTTAGCCTGGGGCTAGCGGGGTCCCCAATGAACTACGAGCAGTACTTC,CASSFSLGLAGSPMNYEQYF
TRBJ2-3,TRBV28,NA,TRBD2,TGTGCCAGCAGCCCTCTGAGCGGGAGGGCCGCAGATACGCAGTATTTT,CASSPLSGRAADTQYF
TRBJ2-4,TRBV6-5,NA,NA,TGTGCCAGCTCCCCCCTAGCCAAAAACATTCAGTACTTC,CASSPLAKNIQYF
TRBJ2-3,TRBV30,NA,NA,TGTGCCTGGAGAGAGACAGATACGCAGTATTTT,CAWRETDTQYF
TRBJ2-1,TRBV24-1,NA,NA,TGTGCCACCAGTTCCATACAGGGTAGTCTGCATGAGCAGTTCTTC,CATSSIQGSLHEQFF
TRBJ1-2,TRBV10-3,NA,NA,TGTGCCATCAGTGAGTCGGAGGACTATGGCTACACCTTC,CAISESEDYGYTF
TRBJ2-3,TRBV30,NA,NA,TGTGCCTGGAGGGGGCAGGGGGGCGGCCGAGATACGCAGTATTTT,CAWRGQGGGRDTQYF
TRBJ2-7,TRBV29-1,NA,NA,TGCGGCGGCTGGGGCGGGGAGAGCAACGAGCAGTACTTC,CGGWGGESNEQYF
TRBJ2-3,TRBV6-1,few,TRBD2,TGTGCCAGCAGTGTAAGCGGGAGAGCGGGCACAGATACGCAGTATTTT,CASSVSGRAGTDTQYF
TRBJ2-5,TRBV24-1,NA,TRBD1,TGTGCCACCAGTGCCACCGGGACAGACCAAGAGACCCAGTACTTC,CATSATGTDQETQYF
TRBJ2-2,TRBV7-9,NA,TRBD2,TGTGCCAGCAGTTCCAGCTCACTAGCGGGAAGGGGGACCGGGGAGCTGTTTTTT,CASSSSSLAGRGTGELFF
TRBJ2-5,TRBV29-1,NA,TRBD2,TGCAGCGTTCGTAAAGCGGGAGGGGGGGGAGAGACCCAGTACTTC,CSVRKAGGGGETQYF
TRBJ1-1,TRBV29-1,NA,TRBD1,TGCAGCCAGTCCCGGGACAGTGGGAACACTGAAGCTTTCTTT,CSQSRDSGNTEAFF
TRBJ2-7,TRBV18,NA,TRBD1,TGTGCCAGCTCACGGGGACAGGGCGACCGGTCGCAGTACTTC,CASSRGQGDRSQYF
TRBJ2-3,TRBV3-1/TRBV3-2,NA,TRBD2,TGTGCCAGCAGCCCGGCAACTAGCGGGAGGGCGGGAGATACGCAGTATTTT,CASSPATSGRAGDTQYF
TRBJ2-7,TRBV28,few,TRBD1,TGTGCCAGCAGGGAGACAGGGCGAGTCTACGAGCAGTACTTC,CASRETGRVYEQYF
TRBJ2-1,TRBV29-1,NA,TRBD1,TGCAGCGTAGCCCGGGACAGTAACAATGAGCAGTTCTTC,CSVARDSNNEQFF
TRBJ2-4,TRBV5-1,NA,TRBD1,TGCGCCAGCAGCCCGCAGACAGGGCCCGCCGTCATTCAGTACTTC,CASSPQTGPAVIQYF
TRBJ2-1,TRBV25-1,NA,TRBD2,TGTGCCAGCAGTGATGGGAGGGCAGTCTACAATGAGCAGTTCTTC,CASSDGRAVYNEQFF
TRBJ1-1,TRBV12-3/TRBV12-4,NA,NA,TGTGCCAGCAGGCGGGACTTTCAAGCTTTCTTT,CASRRDFQAFF
TRBJ1-1,TRBV5-6,NA,NA,TGTGCCAGCAGTCGAGGGACACCGACCACTGAAGCTTTCTTT,CASSRGTPTTEAFF
TRBJ2-1,TRBV7-9,NA,NA,TGTGCCAGCAGCGCCTCTCGGTTTACTGAGCAGTTCTTC,CASSASRFTEQFF
TRBJ1-1,TRBV2,NA,NA,TGTGCCAGCAGTGTTCAGGGGTACACTGAAGCTTTCTTT,CASSVQGYTEAFF
TRBJ2-7,TRBV30,NA,TRBD1,TGTGCCTGGTCGACAGGGGCGACCTACGAGCAGTACTTC,CAWSTGATYEQYF